This T cell receptor (beta chain) was observed in a study of T cells in Graves' hyperthyroidism and ophthalmopathy. In the case of this clonotype: Its cognate antigen is unknown. Mismatch with germline at one junction end may stem from a read error.

Absence of ophthalmopathy progression within 18 months defined stable Graves' hyperthyroidism. Exclusions: uncontrolled infection, other autoimmune disease, pregnancy, lactation. RNA transcripts gave rise to amplified TCR beta CDR3 regions. Using the HTBI primer set, a first-round RT-PCR was run on the TCR CDR3. MiXCR, applied by TCRdb to the multiplex PCR reads, yields one record per CDR3 protein. This sample has approximately 430,000 distinct CDR3 sequences, with about 15% found just once. Study-wide findings and caveats: Clonotypes that were expanded in thyroid above 0.001 mostly appeared in blood too.

This CDR3 has 20 amino acids. Looked up from germline, CDR1 is KGHSH and CDR2 is LQKENI. This clonotype originated in a woman aged 18-30 years with Graves' hyperthyroidism. Source material: blood. The chain uses TRBV18 and TRBJ2-2; D tentatively reads TRBD1 or TRBD2 (7 bases each). The CDR3 DNA reads as TGTGCCAGCTCACCACGCGACAGGGAGGGGTTCGTCCTGGTCACCGGGGAGCCGTTTTTT. Amino acid sequence: CASSPRDREGFVLVTGEPFF.